A single sample is the source of the 32 T cell receptor beta chains below, sequenced in a study of T cell responses to AZD1222 COVID-19 vaccine. TCRdb keeps only in-frame clones here, not all; method: immunoSEQ multiplex PCR. The sample lists approximately 130,000 clones, roughly 87% occurring once. The sample consisted of peripheral blood, taken 28 days after the second AZD1222 dose. The source of these receptors is an adult who received the AZD1222 COVID-19 vaccine.

This chain connects TRBV4-1 to TRBJ1-1; D uncertain. V was clipped by 0 bases and J by 7 bases, with 9 bases between them. This CDR3 has 13 residues. In germline, CDR1 is MGHRA, CDR2 YSYEKL. The CDR3 sequence is CASSQEGRSEAFF. Here the CDR3 DNA reads TGCGCCAGCAGCCAAGAAGGCCGCAGTGAAGCTTTCTTT.

V and J are TRBV5-1 and TRBJ1-1, with 9 nucleotides matching TRBD1. V dropped 4 bases and J dropped 5; count of bases not matched to a gene: 9. Germline V lookup: CDR1 SGHRS, CDR2 YFSETQ. The CDR3 contains 15 residues. CDR3 loop: CASSVTGGRGTEAFF. CDR3 nucleotide sequence: TGCGCCAGCAGCGTTACAGGGGGCAGGGGTACTGAAGCTTTCTTT. Using reference TRBV5-1 and TRBJ1-1 for the parts outside the CDR3, the full variable domain is KAGVTQTPRYLIKTRGQQVTLSCSPISGHRSVSWYQQTPGQGLQFLFEYFSETQRNKGNFPGRFSGRQFSNSRSEMNVSTLELGDSALYLCASSVTGGRGTEAFFGQGTRLTVV.

This chain links TRBV6-1 with TRBJ2-6, with a possible D match to TRBD1 (5 bases). There are 18 residues in the CDR3. Per germline, CDR1 MNHNS and CDR2 SASEGT. V lost 2 bases and J lost 3, with 17 bases in between. The CDR3 reads CASSEQGALLGGANVLTF. CDR3 DNA sequence: TGTGCCAGCAGTGAACAGGGCGCCCTTCTGGGTGGGGCCAACGTCCTGACTTTC.

This clone has only a few counts. V and J are TRBV3-1 (or the pseudogene TRBV3-2) and TRBJ2-5, with D possibly matching TRBD1 (6 bases). V gave up 4 bases and J gave up 4 bases, with 13 bases separating them. CDR3 length: 14 residues. Germline CDR1 reads LGHDT; CDR2 reads YNNKEL (reference sequence). The CDR3 here is CASSPQGLAETQYF. DNA for the CDR3: TGTGCCAGCAGCCCCCAGGGGCTCGCAGAGACCCAGTACTTC.

The rearrangement joins TRBV6-5 to TRBJ1-1; D remains ambiguous. Germline assignment: CDR1 MNHEY and CDR2 SVGAGI. There are 13 residues in the CDR3. Trimming cost V 2 bases and J 1 base, with 5 bases left between them. This CDR3 reads CASSYAANTEAFF. CDR3 in DNA: TGTGCCAGCAGTTACGCGGCGAACACTGAAGCTTTCTTT.

The chain uses TRBV4-1 and TRBJ1-3; the D is unclear. The CDR3 extends over 14 amino acids. The V end lost 1 base, the J end lost 2 bases, and 6 bases lay between the germline ends. Germline CDR1 and CDR2: MGHRA and YSYEKL. The CDR3 region is CASSQAPPGNTIYF. CDR3 DNA: TGCGCCAGCAGCCAAGCCCCCCCTGGAAACACCATATATTTT.

The chain has TRBV4-1 and TRBJ1-2, with TRBD1 as a possible D gene (5 bases). Deletions cut 0 bases from V and 10 bases from J, with 12 bases between. The CDR3 has 13 amino acids. Germline V gene sequence: CDR1 MGHRA, CDR2 YSYEKL. DNA for the CDR3: TGCGCCAGCAGCCAAGATCACGGGACGGACTACACCTTC. This sequence encodes CASSQDHGTDYTF.

This clone was recorded once. V gene TRBV3-1 (or the pseudogene TRBV3-2) combines with J gene TRBJ2-7; D is possibly TRBD2 (5 bases). The CDR3 covers 12 residues. V gave up 2 bases and J gave up 7 bases, with 9 bases separating them. Germline V CDR1 and CDR2: LGHDT, YNNKEL (reference sequence). The CDR3 region is CASSQLAREQYF. CDR3 DNA: TGTGCCAGCAGCCAACTAGCTCGGGAGCAGTACTTC.

The chain uses TRBV6-2 or TRBV6-3 and TRBJ2-5, with a tentative D call TRBD2 (6 bases). Trimming stripped 2 bases from V and 2 bases from J, with 9 bases between. Per the germline V gene, CDR1 is MNHEY and CDR2 is SVGEGT. This CDR3 has 14 residues. As DNA, the CDR3 is TGTGCCAGCAGTTACACCGGGGGTCAAGAGACCCAGTACTTC. Translated, it gives CASSYTGGQETQYF.

CDR3 sequence (DNA): TGTGCCAGCAGCTTGGGGCGACTAGCGGCACCCAATGAGCAGTTCTTC. Its protein product is CASSLGRLAAPNEQFF. The chain carries TRBV5-6 and TRBJ2-1; 9 nucleotides agree with TRBD2. Trimming took 0 bases from V and 6 from J; bases not matched to a gene: 7. CDR1 SGHDT and CDR2 YYEEEE come from the germline V gene. This CDR3 is built from 16 residues. Full variable domain (outside the CDR3, taken from reference TRBV5-6 and TRBJ2-1): DAGVTQSPTHLIKTRGQQVTLRCSPKSGHDTVSWYQQALGQGPQFIFQYYEEEERQRGNFPDRFSGHQFPNYSSELNVNALLLGDSALYLCASSLGRLAAPNEQFFGPGTRLTVL.

The chain carries TRBV6-2 or TRBV6-3 and TRBJ2-1; possibly TRBD1 or TRBD2 for D (5 bases each). This CDR3 has 13 residues. The V end was cut by 2 bases, the J end by 9 bases, with 11 bases between. The germline V gene has CDR1 MNHEY and CDR2 SVGEGT. The CDR3 coding sequence is TGTGCCAGCAGTTACCGAAGGGACGGTGAGCAGTTCTTC. The encoded protein is CASSYRRDGEQFF.

This chain joins TRBV19 and TRBJ2-3; tentatively, D is TRBD2 (6 bases). V dropped 4 bases and J dropped 9 bases, with 17 bases sitting between them. The germline CDR1 and CDR2 sequences are LNHDA and SQIVND (reference sequence). The CDR3 sequence is 14 residues long. CDR3 bases: TGTGCCAGTAGTAAGGCCGACGGGGGTCGGACGCAGTATTTT. Translating it yields CASSKADGGRTQYF.

This sequence joins TRBV11-1 and TRBJ1-1; the D gene is possibly TRBD1 (5 bases). The V and J ends lost 5 bases and 5 bases respectively, with 21 bases between them. The CDR3 is made up of 16 amino acids. Germline V gene sequence: CDR1 SGHAT, CDR2 FQDESV (reference sequence). The CDR3 protein is CASSLSGGLRDTEAFF. DNA of the CDR3: TGTGCCAGCAGCCTTTCTGGGGGACTCCGGGATACTGAAGCTTTCTTT.

This clone was seen a single time. The DNA of the CDR3 is TGCGCCAGCAGCTTGGAGAGGGTCGGCTACACCTTC. This codes for CASSLERVGYTF. The V call is TRBV5-1, the J call TRBJ1-2, with D unclear. CDR3 size: 12 residues. CDR1 is SGHRS, CDR2 YFSETQ, per germline. V lost 0 bases, J lost 8 bases, and 8 bases lay in between.

The chain joins TRBV15 to TRBJ1-6; no definite D call. The germline V gene has CDR1 LNHNV and CDR2 YYDKDF (reference sequence). Trimming cost V 4 bases and J 7 bases, with 14 bases left between them. The CDR3 runs to 15 residues. CDR3 DNA: TGTGCCACCAGCAACATACCCGGCCCCAATTCACCCCTCCACTTT. Translating gives CATSNIPGPNSPLHF.

The chain joins TRBV7-9 to TRBJ1-6; D unclear. With 4 bases removed from V and 6 bases from J, the gap between germline ends came to 13 bases. Germline CDR1 is SEHNR and CDR2 is FQNEAQ (reference sequence). The CDR3 spans 15 residues. In nucleotides, the CDR3 is TGTGCCAGCAGCTCCTATTCGGGGTTTAATTCACCCCTCCACTTT. Translating it yields CASSSYSGFNSPLHF.

This clone was recorded once. The chain couples TRBV15 to TRBJ2-3; TRBD2 agrees at 16 bases. The CDR3 spans 16 residues. Germline assignment: CDR1 LNHNV and CDR2 YYDKDF (reference sequence). V lost 3 bases and J lost 5; bases outside the gene matches: 2. CDR3: CATSRGTSGRGDTQYF. CDR3 nucleotides: TGTGCCACCAGCAGGGGGACTAGCGGGAGGGGAGATACGCAGTATTTT.

V usage is TRBV19 and J usage is TRBJ1-4; 9 nucleotides match TRBD1. Germline V gene lookup returns CDR1 LNHDA and CDR2 SQIVND (reference sequence). The CDR3 is 16 residues long. V lost 7 bases and J lost 3; bases outside the gene matches: 9. CDR3 protein: CASTLGQGVPNEKLFF. DNA of the CDR3: TGTGCCAGTACCTTGGGACAGGGCGTACCTAATGAAAAACTGTTTTTT. The variable domain in full, with the rest retrieved from reference TRBV19 and TRBJ1-4, is DGGITQSPKYLFRKEGQNVTLSCEQNLNHDAMYWYRQDPGQGLRLIYYSQIVNDFQKGDIAEGYSVSREKKESFPLTVTSAQKNPTAFYLCASTLGQGVPNEKLFFGSGTQLSVL.

The chain combines TRBV12-2 with TRBJ2-3; TRBD2 reflects the table's D call only, with no check against the DNA. TRBV12-2 corresponds to a pseudogene. The CDR3 is made up of 19 amino acids. The CDR3 DNA reads TGTGCAAGTCGCTTACCTGCAGGGGGACGGGGGGGAAGCACAGATACGCAGTATTTT. Its translation: CASRLPAGGRGGSTDTQYF.

This clone was seen only once. The chain recombines TRBV20-1 with TRBJ2-3; no reliable D call. Trimming pared 3 bases from V and 5 bases from J, leaving 6 bases between. This CDR3 contains 11 residues. CDR1 and CDR2 from the germline V gene are DFQATT and SNEGSKA (reference sequence). The CDR3 region has the DNA TGCAGTGCTAGCATTGGAGATACGCAGTATTTT. Its protein is CSASIGDTQYF.

This clone came up once. The chain joins TRBV14 to TRBJ1-3; D gene ambiguous. Germline lookup yields CDR1 SGHDN and CDR2 FVKESK. The CDR3 spans 16 residues. Trimming pared 1 base from V and 4 bases from J, leaving 14 bases between. The CDR3 reads CASSQATGAGGNTIYF. DNA for the CDR3: TGTGCCAGCAGCCAAGCGACCGGCGCGGGAGGAAACACCATATATTTT.

This clone was recorded only once. This rearrangement joins TRBV27 to TRBJ2-3; 9 bases align to TRBD2. CDR1 is MNHEY, CDR2 SMNVEV, per germline (reference sequence). The V gene end was trimmed by 5 bases and the J gene end by 1 base; junction bases not matched to a gene: 10. The CDR3 totals 17 residues. CDR3 nucleotides: TGTGCCAGCAGTCCCCTGAGACTAGCGGATGGCACAGATACGCAGTATTTT. This sequence encodes CASSPLRLADGTDTQYF.

This chain joins TRBV28 and TRBJ1-5, with D perhaps TRBD1 (6 bases). CDR1 is MDHEN, CDR2 SYDVKM, per germline. The CDR3 has 17 residues. The V gene lost 4 bases and the J gene lost 0 bases, with 16 bases spanning the gap. The CDR3 nucleotides read TGTGCCAGCAGTTCACCAGGGGACCTTTATAGCAATCAGCCCCAGCATTTT. Protein product: CASSSPGDLYSNQPQHF.

This sequence joins TRBV7-9 and TRBJ1-6; tentative D call: TRBD1 (6 bases). CDR3 length equals 15 residues. The germline gives CDR1 SEHNR, CDR2 FQNEAQ (reference sequence). V was shortened by 1 base and J by 7 bases, with 11 bases between the two germline ends. The CDR3, as DNA: TGTGCCAGCAGCTTAGGAATTACAGGGAATTCACCCCTCCACTTT. Translated: CASSLGITGNSPLHF.

The chain carries TRBV6-5 and TRBJ1-4; D ambiguous. V was trimmed by 4 bases and J by 6 bases, leaving 12 bases between them. Germline CDR1 reads MNHEY; CDR2 reads SVGAGI. The CDR3 loop spans 14 amino acids. Here the CDR3 DNA reads TGTGCCAGCAGTTTATCTTACGGGGATGAAAAACTGTTTTTT. Protein sequence: CASSLSYGDEKLFF.

This sequence joins TRBV6-5 and TRBJ1-5; D is uncertain. CDR1 is MNHEY, CDR2 SVGAGI, per germline. Trimming stripped 4 bases from V and 0 bases from J, with 4 bases between. The CDR3 loop spans 13 amino acids. CDR3 in DNA: TGTGCCAGCAGTTTTGGTAGCAATCAGCCCCAGCATTTT. Amino acid sequence: CASSFGSNQPQHF.

The table lists this clone with a count of one. The chain carries TRBV3-1 (or the pseudogene TRBV3-2) and TRBJ1-2; unclear D gene. Trimming took off 4 bases at V and 8 bases at J, with 8 bases between the two ends. Germline assignment: CDR1 LGHDT and CDR2 YNNKEL (reference sequence). The CDR3 sequence is 11 residues long. DNA of the CDR3: TGTGCCAGCAGCCGCCCGGGGGGCTACACCTTC. Its translation: CASSRPGGYTF.

V usage is TRBV5-1 and J usage is TRBJ1-5, with a tentative D call TRBD1 (6 bases). The CDR3 loop spans 17 amino acids. The germline V gene has CDR1 SGHRS and CDR2 YFSETQ. Trimming removed 3 bases at V and 1 base at J, with 17 bases between. The CDR3 loop is CASSSEPQGTSNQPQHF. The CDR3 region has the DNA TGCGCCAGCAGCTCCGAACCCCAGGGGACCAGCAATCAGCCCCAGCATTTT.

The rearrangement joins TRBV11-2 to TRBJ1-6, with D perhaps TRBD1 (6 bases). The ends were cut back, 3 bases at V and 9 bases at J, with 15 bases in the middle. The germline gives CDR1 SGHAT, CDR2 FQNNGV. This CDR3 has 15 amino acids. The CDR3 DNA sequence: TGTGCCAGCAGCTTGGGCGGGGGGGCAAGTTCACCCCTCCACTTT. Residues: CASSLGGGASSPLHF.

V and J are TRBV6-5 and TRBJ2-7; TRBD1 is a possible D gene (6 bases). Trimming took 4 bases from V and 0 from J, leaving 13 bases between them. Germline V gives CDR1 MNHEY, CDR2 SVGAGI. The CDR3 covers 15 residues. The DNA for the CDR3 is TGTGCCAGCAGTTCGTCCACAGGGTTCTCCTACGAGCAGTACTTC. This codes for CASSSSTGFSYEQYF.

The gene calls are TRBV5-5 and TRBJ1-3; D remains ambiguous. Looked up from germline, CDR1 is SGHKS and CDR2 is YYEKEE (reference sequence). The V end was cut by 2 bases, the J end by 1 base, with 10 bases between. This CDR3 has 15 residues. CDR3 region: CASSFEGFSGNTIYF. The CDR3 nucleotides read TGTGCCAGCAGCTTTGAGGGATTTTCTGGAAACACCATATATTTT.

Here the CDR3 DNA reads TGTGCCACTCACTTGGGACTAACTAATTCACCCCTCCACTTT. This gives the protein CATHLGLTNSPLHF. The J gene is TRBJ1-6, the V gene TRBV6-1, with TRBD1 as a possible D gene (5 bases). Trimming shortened V by 10 bases and J by 6 bases, and 16 bases separated the two germline ends. Germline-derived CDR1 and CDR2 are MNHNS and SASEGT. The CDR3 is 14 residues long.